This T cell receptor (beta chain) was found in a study of control samples from healthy donors and cancer patients. Sequencing was performed with immunoSEQ multiplex PCR; in TCRdb, only in-frame clones are kept and a portion is missing. The sample holds about 100,000 clones, roughly nine tenths seen once. CDR3 length equals 16 residues. Germline assignment: CDR1 SGHAT and CDR2 FQNNGV. V shed 2 bases, J shed 4 bases, and the junction held 5 bases outside the gene matches. This TCR was recovered from a woman aged 45-65 years in good health. This chain joins TRBV11-2 and TRBJ2-2; 9 positions match TRBD1. The sample comprised blood. The CDR3 here is CASSLRGTGLTGELFF. In DNA form, the CDR3 reads TGTGCCAGCAGCTTACGAGGGACAGGGCTCACCGGGGAGCTGTTTTTT.